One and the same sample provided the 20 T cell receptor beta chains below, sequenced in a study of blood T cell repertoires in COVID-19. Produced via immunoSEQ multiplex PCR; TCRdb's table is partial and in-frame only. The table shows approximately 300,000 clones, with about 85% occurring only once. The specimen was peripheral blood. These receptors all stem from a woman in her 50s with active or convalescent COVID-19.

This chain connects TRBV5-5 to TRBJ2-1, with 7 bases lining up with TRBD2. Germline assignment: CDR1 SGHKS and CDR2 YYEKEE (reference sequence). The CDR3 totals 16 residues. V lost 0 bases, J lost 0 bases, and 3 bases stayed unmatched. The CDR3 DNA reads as TGTGCCAGCAGCTTGGGGGGGGGTAGCTCCTACAATGAGCAGTTCTTC. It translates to CASSLGGGSSYNEQFF.

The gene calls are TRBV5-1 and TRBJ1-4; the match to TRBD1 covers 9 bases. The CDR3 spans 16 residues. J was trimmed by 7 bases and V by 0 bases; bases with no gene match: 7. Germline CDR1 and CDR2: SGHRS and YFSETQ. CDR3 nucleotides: TGCGCCAGCAGCTTGGATCCGGGACAGGGCGGTGAAAAACTGTTTTTT. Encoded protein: CASSLDPGQGGEKLFF.

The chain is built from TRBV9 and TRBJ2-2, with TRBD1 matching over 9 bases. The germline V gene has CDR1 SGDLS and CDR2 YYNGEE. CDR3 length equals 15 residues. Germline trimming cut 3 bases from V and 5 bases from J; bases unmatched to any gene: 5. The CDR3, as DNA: TGTGCCAGCAGCGCCCAGGACAGGGGAACCGGGGAGCTGTTTTTT. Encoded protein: CASSAQDRGTGELFF. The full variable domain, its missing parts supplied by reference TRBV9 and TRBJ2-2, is DSGVTQTPKHLITATGQRVTLRCSPRSGDLSVYWYQQSLDQGLQFLIQYYNGEERAKGNILERFSAQQFPDLHSELNLSSLELGDSALYFCASSAQDRGTGELFFGEGSRLTVL.

As DNA, the CDR3 is TGCAGCGTTGACTCGGGAACTAATGAAAAACTGTTTTTT. This gives the protein CSVDSGTNEKLFF. The gene calls are TRBV29-1 and TRBJ1-4; D is ambiguous. Trimming removed 3 bases from V and 1 base from J, with 6 bases in between. The CDR3 spans 13 residues. Germline V gene lookup returns CDR1 SQVTM and CDR2 ANQGSEA.

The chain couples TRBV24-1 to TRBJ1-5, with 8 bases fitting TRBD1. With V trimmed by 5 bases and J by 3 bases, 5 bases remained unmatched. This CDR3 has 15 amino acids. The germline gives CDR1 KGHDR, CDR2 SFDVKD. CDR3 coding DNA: TGTGCCACCAGTGGGCAGGGGGCCTACAATCAGCCCCAGCATTTT. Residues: CATSGQGAYNQPQHF.

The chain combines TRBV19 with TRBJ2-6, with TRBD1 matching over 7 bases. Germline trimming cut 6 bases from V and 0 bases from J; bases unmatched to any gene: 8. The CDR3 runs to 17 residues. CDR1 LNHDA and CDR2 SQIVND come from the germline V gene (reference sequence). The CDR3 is CASRTSTGDSGANVLTF. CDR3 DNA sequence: TGTGCCAGTAGAACCTCCACAGGGGACTCTGGGGCCAACGTCCTGACTTTC.

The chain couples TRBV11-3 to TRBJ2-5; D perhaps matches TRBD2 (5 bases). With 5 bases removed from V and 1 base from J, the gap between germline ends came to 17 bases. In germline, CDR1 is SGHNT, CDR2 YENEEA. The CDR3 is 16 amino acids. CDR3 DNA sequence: TGTGCCAGCAGCCTCTCTTCGGGGTTAGGCCAAGAGACCCAGTACTTC. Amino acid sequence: CASSLSSGLGQETQYF.

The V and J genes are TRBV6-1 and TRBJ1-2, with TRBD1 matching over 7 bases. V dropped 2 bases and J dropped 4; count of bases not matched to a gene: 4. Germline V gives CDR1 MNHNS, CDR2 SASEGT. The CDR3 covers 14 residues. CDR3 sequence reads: CASSESQGGYGYTF. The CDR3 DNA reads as TGTGCCAGCAGTGAAAGCCAGGGGGGCTATGGCTACACCTTC.

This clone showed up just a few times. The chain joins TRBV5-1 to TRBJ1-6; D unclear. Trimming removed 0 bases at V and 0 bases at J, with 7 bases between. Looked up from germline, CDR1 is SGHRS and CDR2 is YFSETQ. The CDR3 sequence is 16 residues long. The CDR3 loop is CASSLAGPSYNSPLHF. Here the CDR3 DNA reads TGCGCCAGCAGCTTGGCCGGTCCCTCCTATAATTCACCCCTCCACTTT.

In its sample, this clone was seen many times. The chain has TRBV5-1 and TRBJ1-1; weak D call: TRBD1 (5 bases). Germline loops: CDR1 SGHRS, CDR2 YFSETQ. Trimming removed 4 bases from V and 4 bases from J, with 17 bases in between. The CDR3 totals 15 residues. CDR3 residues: CASSPSGARGTEAFF. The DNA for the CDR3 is TGCGCCAGCAGCCCGTCTGGGGCGCGGGGCACTGAAGCTTTCTTT.

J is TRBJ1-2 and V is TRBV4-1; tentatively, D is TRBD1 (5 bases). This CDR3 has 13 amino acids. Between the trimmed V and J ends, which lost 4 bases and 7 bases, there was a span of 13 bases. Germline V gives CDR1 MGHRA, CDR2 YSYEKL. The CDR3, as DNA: TGCGCCAGCAGCCTCGACAGCCAGGGTGGCTACACCTTC. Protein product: CASSLDSQGGYTF.

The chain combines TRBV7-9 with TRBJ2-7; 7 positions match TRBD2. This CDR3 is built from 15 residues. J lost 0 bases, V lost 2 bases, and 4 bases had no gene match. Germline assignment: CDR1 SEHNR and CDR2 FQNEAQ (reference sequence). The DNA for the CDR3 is TGTGCCAGCAGCTTACTGGGGGGGAGCTCCTACGAGCAGTACTTC. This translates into CASSLLGGSSYEQYF. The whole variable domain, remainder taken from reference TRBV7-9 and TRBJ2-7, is DTGVSQNPRHKITKRGQNVTFRCDPISEHNRLYWYRQTLGQGPEFLTYFQNEAQLEKSRLLSDRFSAERPKGSFSTLEIQRTEQGDSAMYLCASSLLGGSSYEQYFGPGTRLTVT.

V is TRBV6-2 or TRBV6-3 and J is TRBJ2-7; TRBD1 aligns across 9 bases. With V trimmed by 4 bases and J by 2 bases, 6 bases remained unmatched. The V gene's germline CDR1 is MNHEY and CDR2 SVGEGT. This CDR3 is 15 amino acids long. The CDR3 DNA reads TGTGCCAGCAGTTTCCTGGACAGGGGACCCTACGAGCAGTACTTC. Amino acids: CASSFLDRGPYEQYF.

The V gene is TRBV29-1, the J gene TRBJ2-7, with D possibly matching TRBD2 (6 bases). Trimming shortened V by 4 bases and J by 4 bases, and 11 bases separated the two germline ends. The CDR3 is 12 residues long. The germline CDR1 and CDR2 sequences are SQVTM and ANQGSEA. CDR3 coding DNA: TGCAGCGTTGGGAACCGGGGGTACGAGCAGTACTTC. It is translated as CSVGNRGYEQYF.

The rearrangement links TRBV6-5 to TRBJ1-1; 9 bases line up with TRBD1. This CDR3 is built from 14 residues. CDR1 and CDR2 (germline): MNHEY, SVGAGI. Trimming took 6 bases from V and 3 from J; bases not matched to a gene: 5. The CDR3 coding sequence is TGTGCCAGCAGCCCGACAGGGGGGGACACTGAAGCTTTCTTT. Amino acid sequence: CASSPTGGDTEAFF.

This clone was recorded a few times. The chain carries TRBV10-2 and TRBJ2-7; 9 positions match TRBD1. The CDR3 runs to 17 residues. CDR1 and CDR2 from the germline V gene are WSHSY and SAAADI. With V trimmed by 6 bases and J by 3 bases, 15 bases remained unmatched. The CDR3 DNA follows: TGCGCCAGCAGCTCATCACAGGGGGCTAGCATTTACTACGAGCAGTACTTC. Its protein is CASSSSQGASIYYEQYF.

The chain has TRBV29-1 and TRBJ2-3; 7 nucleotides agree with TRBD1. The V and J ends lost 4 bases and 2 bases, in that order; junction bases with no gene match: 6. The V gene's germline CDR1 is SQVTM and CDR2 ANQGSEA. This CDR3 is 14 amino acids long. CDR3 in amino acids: CSVARTGPTDTQYF. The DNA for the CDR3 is TGCAGCGTTGCGCGGACAGGACCCACAGATACGCAGTATTTT.

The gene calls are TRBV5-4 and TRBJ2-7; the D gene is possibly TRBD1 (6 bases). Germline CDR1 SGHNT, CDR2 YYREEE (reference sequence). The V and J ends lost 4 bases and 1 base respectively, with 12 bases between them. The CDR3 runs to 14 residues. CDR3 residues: CASSPNRVSYEQYF. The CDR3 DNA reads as TGTGCCAGCAGCCCAAACAGGGTATCCTACGAGCAGTACTTC.

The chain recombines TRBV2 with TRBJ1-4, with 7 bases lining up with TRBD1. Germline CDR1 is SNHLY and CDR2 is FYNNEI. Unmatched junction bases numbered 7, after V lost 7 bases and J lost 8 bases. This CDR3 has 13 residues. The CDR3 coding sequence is TGTGCCAGCACTAGGACAGGCGGCGAAAAACTGTTTTTT. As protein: CASTRTGGEKLFF.

CDR3 nucleotides: TGCGCCAGCAGCTTAGAAAACAGGGAAATGAACACTGAAGCTTTCTTT. It specifies CASSLENREMNTEAFF. The chain links TRBV5-1 to TRBJ1-1, with D possibly matching TRBD1 (6 bases). This CDR3 comprises 16 residues. V was pared by 2 bases and J by 0 bases, with 14 bases between. The V gene's germline CDR1 is SGHRS and CDR2 YFSETQ.